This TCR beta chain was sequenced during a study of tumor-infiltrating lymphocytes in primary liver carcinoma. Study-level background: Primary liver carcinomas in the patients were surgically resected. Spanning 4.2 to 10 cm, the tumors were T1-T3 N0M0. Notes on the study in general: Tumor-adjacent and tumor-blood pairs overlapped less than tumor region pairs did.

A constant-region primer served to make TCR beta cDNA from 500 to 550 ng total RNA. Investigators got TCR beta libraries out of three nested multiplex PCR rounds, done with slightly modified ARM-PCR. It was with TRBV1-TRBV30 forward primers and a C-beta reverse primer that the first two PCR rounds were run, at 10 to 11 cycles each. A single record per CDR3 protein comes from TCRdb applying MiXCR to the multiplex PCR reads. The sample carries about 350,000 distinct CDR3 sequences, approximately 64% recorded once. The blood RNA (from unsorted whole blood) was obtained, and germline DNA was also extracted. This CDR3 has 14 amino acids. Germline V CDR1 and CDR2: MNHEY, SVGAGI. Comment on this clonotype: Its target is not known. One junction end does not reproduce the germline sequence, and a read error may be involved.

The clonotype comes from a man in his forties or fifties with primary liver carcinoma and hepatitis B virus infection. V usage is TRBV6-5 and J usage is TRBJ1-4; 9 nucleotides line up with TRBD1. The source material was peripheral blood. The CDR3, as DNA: TGTGCCAGCATAAAGGGACAGGGTATTGAAAAACCGTTTTTT. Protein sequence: CASIKGQGIEKPFF.